The rows below give T cell receptor beta chains drawn from one sample of a study of shared clonotypes between healthy human individuals. Sequencing was performed with immunoSEQ multiplex PCR; in TCRdb, only in-frame clones are kept and a portion is missing. The repertoire includes 2 million to 2.5 million clones, roughly 95% of them detected once, and roughly 1.1% sits in the top ten. Input material: naive CD8+ T cells sorted from blood. These receptors were taken from a man aged 18 to 30 in good health. Each CDR3 is given with its conserved first and last residue. The D gene is left open where the match is weak. Not every row has a clone size; where given, it reads once, few, many or a size class.

V gene	clone size	J gene	D gene	CDR3 DNA	CDR3 protein
TRBV14	-	TRBJ1-2	TRBD1	TGTGCCAGCAGCCCCTTAACGTCGACAGGGTTCTATGGCTACACCTTC	CASSPLTSTGFYGYTF
TRBV4-1	-	TRBJ2-6	-	TGCGCCAGCAGCCCCCAGGCGGCAGGGGTGGCTGGGGCCAACGTCCTGACTTTC	CASSPQAAGVAGANVLTF
TRBV6-6	-	TRBJ2-5	-	TGTGCCAGCAGTTACTACAGGGACCCAAAAGAGACCCAGTACTTC	CASSYYRDPKETQYF
TRBV29-1	once	TRBJ2-6	-	TGCAGCGTCGTCCTCTCTGGGGCCAACGTCCTGACTTTC	CSVVLSGANVLTF
TRBV5-6	-	TRBJ1-1	-	TGTGCCAGCAGCTTGGACCCGGAGGATGAAGCTTTCTTT	CASSLDPEDEAFF
TRBV6-1	once	TRBJ1-1	-	TGTGCCAGCATAGCAGGCCTCGGCGCTGAAGCTTTCTTT	CASIAGLGAEAFF
TRBV15	-	TRBJ1-2	-	TGTGCCACCAGCACCCTTGGCTATGGCTACACCTTC	CATSTLGYGYTF
TRBV9	once	TRBJ1-1	-	TGTGCCAGCAGCCCTACAAGCGGTGAAGCTTTCTTT	CASSPTSGEAFF
TRBV7-9	-	TRBJ2-3	-	TGTGCCAGCAGCTTAGTGCCTGGAAGTGGGTCAGATACGCAGTATTTT	CASSLVPGSGSDTQYF
TRBV10-2	-	TRBJ2-3	TRBD2	TGCGCCAGCACTGAAGGAGTGAGCGGGATTGTAGATACGCAGTATTTT	CASTEGVSGIVDTQYF
TRBV10-2	-	TRBJ2-7	-	TGCGCCAGCGGACAAATCCTTCCCTACGAGCAGTACTTC	CASGQILPYEQYF
TRBV10-3	-	TRBJ1-3	-	TGTGCCATCAGTCCTCCGGGGGTGTCTGGAAACACCATATATTTT	CAISPPGVSGNTIYF
TRBV30	-	TRBJ1-3	-	TGTGCCTGGAATCACGGGAGCTCTGGAAACACCATATATTTT	CAWNHGSSGNTIYF
TRBV9	-	TRBJ1-6	TRBD1	TGTGCCAGCAGCGGCGGGACAGGGAGTCCACCCCTCCACTTT	CASSGGTGSPPLHF
TRBV13	-	TRBJ2-7	-	TGTGCCAGCAGTCTACAGGGACCCGGCGTCCACGAGCAGTACTTC	CASSLQGPGVHEQYF
TRBV16	-	TRBJ2-5	-	TGTGCCAGCAGCCAATCCAGGGGGGCCCAAGAGACCCAGTACTTC	CASSQSRGAQETQYF
TRBV7-9	-	TRBJ1-1	TRBD1	TGTGCCAGCAGCAGTACAGGGGCTGAAGCTTTCTTT	CASSSTGAEAFF
TRBV5-4	once	TRBJ2-7	-	TGTGCCAGCAGCTCACCCTACGAGCAGTACTTC	CASSSPYEQYF
TRBV15	-	TRBJ2-1	-	TGTGCCACCGCTTTTAGCTCCTACAATGAGCAGTTCTTC	CATAFSSYNEQFF
TRBV12-5	-	TRBJ1-2	-	TGTGCTAGTGGTTTGTGGGGATTTGGTAGGGACTATGGCTACACCTTC	CASGLWGFGRDYGYTF
TRBV29-1	-	TRBJ2-7	TRBD2	TGCAGCGTCGCCGGACTAGCGGGGGAATACGAGCAGTACTTC	CSVAGLAGEYEQYF
TRBV27	-	TRBJ2-1	-	TGTGCCAGCAGTTTAGGCCCGACAGGCCTCAATGAGCAGTTCTTC	CASSLGPTGLNEQFF
TRBV2	once	TRBJ2-2	TRBD2	TGTGCCAGCAGCGAACCCGGGACTAGCGGGACCGGGGAGCTGTTTTTT	CASSEPGTSGTGELFF
TRBV2	-	TRBJ1-2	-	TGTGCCAGCAGTGAGGGGGCCCCCTATGGCTACACCTTC	CASSEGAPYGYTF
TRBV7-2	-	TRBJ2-7	-	TGTGCCAGCAGCCCGACGCCCCCAGGGGCCCCCTACGAGCAGTACTTC	CASSPTPPGAPYEQYF
TRBV6-6	-	TRBJ2-1	-	TGTGCCAGCAGTAGCGGACCTTACAATGAGCAGTTCTTC	CASSSGPYNEQFF
TRBV13	-	TRBJ1-2	-	TGTGCCAGCAGCTTTTTAGGGCTCGAGTCGGGCTACACCTTC	CASSFLGLESGYTF
TRBV2	-	TRBJ2-7	TRBD2	TGTGCCAGCAGTGATGGGGAAGGGACTAGCGGATACGAGCAGTACTTC	CASSDGEGTSGYEQYF
TRBV30	many	TRBJ2-2	-	TGTGCCTGGAACCAGGGTAGGGCAACCGGGGAGCTGTTTTTT	CAWNQGRATGELFF
TRBV13	-	TRBJ2-1	-	TGTGCCAGCAGCCCACCGGACTCCAATGAGCAGTTCTTC	CASSPPDSNEQFF
TRBV6-5	-	TRBJ2-1	TRBD2	TGTGCCAGCAGGTTGACTAGCGGGAGTGGCAATGAGCAGTTCTTC	CASRLTSGSGNEQFF
TRBV6-5	-	TRBJ2-2	TRBD1	TGTGCCAGCAGTCCCGGGACAGGGGGCACCGGGGAGCTGTTTTTT	CASSPGTGGTGELFF
TRBV18	-	TRBJ2-7	-	TGTGCCAGCTCACCCCACAGCCTTGCCTACGAGCAGTACTTC	CASSPHSLAYEQYF
TRBV9	-	TRBJ2-3	-	TGTGCCAGCAGCGTAGGTTTCGATACGCAGTATTTT	CASSVGFDTQYF
TRBV28	-	TRBJ2-6	-	TGTGCCAGCAGTTTAGGGACCTCTGGGGCCAACGTCCTGACTTTC	CASSLGTSGANVLTF
TRBV5-4	-	TRBJ2-7	TRBD2	TGTGCCAGCAGCCCGGGACTAGCGTTATGGGGGGAATCCTACGAGCAGTACTTC	CASSPGLALWGESYEQYF
TRBV27	few	TRBJ1-2	-	TGTGCCAGCAGTTGGGCGGCTAACTATGGCTACACCTTC	CASSWAANYGYTF
TRBV28	-	TRBJ1-1	-	TGTGCCAGCAGACAAGGTCTGACTGAAGCTTTCTTT	CASRQGLTEAFF
TRBV9	-	TRBJ2-2	-	TGTGCCAGCAGCGTTACGTGGGGACCGAACACCGGGGAGCTGTTTTTT	CASSVTWGPNTGELFF
TRBV5-6	-	TRBJ2-1	-	TGTGCCAGCAGTTTTCAGGGGGGTGAGCAGTTCTTC	CASSFQGGEQFF
TRBV4-3	-	TRBJ2-1	-	TGCGCCAGCAGCCAAGACGGATCGGACCCTGAGCAGTTCTTC	CASSQDGSDPEQFF
TRBV9	-	TRBJ1-2	-	TGTGCCAGCAGCGCACTTGAATATGGCTACACCTTC	CASSALEYGYTF
TRBV5-1	-	TRBJ1-1	-	TGCGCCAGCACCGCTGAGGGGGGGCGAGTCGTTCGCGGTGAAGCTTTCTTT	CASTAEGGRVVRGEAFF
TRBV27	-	TRBJ1-2	TRBD1	TGTGCCAGCAGTCCGGACAGGGGGCCGCTGGATGGCTACACCTTC	CASSPDRGPLDGYTF
TRBV29-1	-	TRBJ2-3	-	TGCAGCGTTGAGTGGGGGCCAGATACGCAGTATTTT	CSVEWGPDTQYF
TRBV7-9	-	TRBJ1-1	TRBD1	TGTGCCAGCAGCGGGACAGGGAATGAAGCTTTCTTT	CASSGTGNEAFF
TRBV2	-	TRBJ1-1	TRBD1	TGTGCCAGCAGTCTGGGACAGGGGGCAAACACTGAAGCTTTCTTT	CASSLGQGANTEAFF
TRBV10-2	-	TRBJ2-1	-	TGCGCCAGCAGTGAAATGGGACCCCAGTACAATGAGCAGTTCTTC	CASSEMGPQYNEQFF
TRBV4-1	-	TRBJ2-2	-	TGCGCCAGCAGCCAAGATAAAGGGGGGCGGATGGGCACCGGGGAGCTGTTTTTT	CASSQDKGGRMGTGELFF
TRBV10-1	-	TRBJ2-7	-	TGCGCCAGCAGTGATAGAGGGTTCGGGTACGAGCAGTACTTC	CASSDRGFGYEQYF
TRBV6-5	-	TRBJ2-7	TRBD1	TGTGCCAGCAGCTACGCCGCGACAGGGATTAACGAGCAGTACTTC	CASSYAATGINEQYF
TRBV27	once	TRBJ1-5	-	TGTGCCAGCAGTTTACGGGACAGCAATCAGCCCCAGCATTTT	CASSLRDSNQPQHF
TRBV15	-	TRBJ1-3	TRBD1	TGTGCCACCAGCAGAGACATGGACAGGGGAACCTCTGGAAACACCATATATTTT	CATSRDMDRGTSGNTIYF